Below are 27 T cell receptor beta chains sequenced from a single sample in a study of sequential checkpoint blockade in melanoma. Sequencing used immunoSEQ multiplex PCR; TCRdb keeps in-frame clones, though not all of them. The sample lists more than 35,000 clones, around nine tenths occurring once. Treatment denoted: randomized to nivolumab then ipilimumab (arm A) or the reverse (arm B). The sequencing used CD8+ T cells sorted from blood (inferred from file names), collected from a patient given nivolumab and ipilimumab in sequence. These receptor sequences come from a human donor with melanoma.

V and J are TRBV4-2 and TRBJ1-2; 8 bases match TRBD1. The germline V gene has CDR1 LGHNA and CDR2 YNFKEQ. V trimming: 0 bases; J trimming: 8 bases; junction bases outside the gene matches: 11. CDR3 size: 16 residues. The CDR3 coding sequence is TGTGCCAGCAGCCAAGATCTTCTCGGACAGGGCAGCGGCTACACCTTC. Protein sequence: CASSQDLLGQGSGYTF.

The V call is TRBV2, the J call TRBJ1-2, with 7 nucleotides matching TRBD1. The CDR3 has 14 residues. Germline V gene sequence: CDR1 SNHLY, CDR2 FYNNEI. With 3 bases clipped from V and 8 bases from J, the junction kept 9 bases outside the gene matches. CDR3 nucleotide sequence: TGTGCCAGCAGTGAGCTATACACAGGGGTCGGCTACACCTTC. Encoded protein: CASSELYTGVGYTF.

The chain uses TRBV7-2 and TRBJ1-3; a weak D match, TRBD1 (5 bases). The CDR3 has 15 residues. Germline assignment: CDR1 SGHTA and CDR2 FQGNSA. Trimming removed 2 bases from V and 0 bases from J, with 8 bases in between. The CDR3 DNA is TGTGCCAGCAGCTTATCAGGGAACTCTGGAAACACCATATATTTT. It yields the protein CASSLSGNSGNTIYF. The full variable domain, in which reference TRBV7-2 and TRBJ1-3 provide the parts outside the CDR3, is GAGVSQSPSNKVTEKGKDVELRCDPISGHTALYWYRQSLGQGLEFLIYFQGNSAPDKSGLPSDRFSAERTGGSVSTLTIQRTQQEDSAVYLCASSLSGNSGNTIYFGEGSWLTVV.

V usage is TRBV4-2 and J usage is TRBJ2-7; TRBD2 is a possible D gene (5 bases). The germline CDR1 and CDR2 sequences are LGHNA and YNFKEQ. Trimming removed 1 base from V and 3 bases from J, with 16 bases in between. The CDR3 is 16 amino acids. CDR3 sequence: CASSQGSAEGGYEQYV. The CDR3 bases are TGTGCCAGCAGCCAAGGATCCGCAGAGGGCGGCTACGAGCAGTACGTC.

The V and J genes are TRBV7-9 and TRBJ2-2; TRBD2 aligns across 8 bases. J gave up 5 bases and V 5 bases, and 7 bases lay outside the gene matches. CDR1 is SEHNR and CDR2 is FQNEAQ in the germline V gene (reference sequence). The CDR3 has 15 residues. The CDR3 region has the DNA TGTGCCAGCAGCCTCGTAGCGGGAAGGACCGGGGAGCTGTTTTTT. Protein: CASSLVAGRTGELFF.

This clone is a singleton in its sample. This chain connects TRBV5-1 to TRBJ2-1; TRBD1 might be the D (6 bases). V shed 4 bases and J shed 1 base, with 12 bases lying between them. The CDR3 contains 15 residues. CDR1 and CDR2 from the germline V gene are SGHRS and YFSETQ. Here the CDR3 reads CASSDARGSYNEQFF. In nucleotides, the CDR3 is TGCGCCAGCAGCGATGCCAGGGGTTCCTACAATGAGCAGTTCTTC.

The chain uses TRBV6-6 and TRBJ2-7; no clear D. Germline V gene sequence: CDR1 MNHNY, CDR2 SVGAGI (reference sequence). CDR3 length: 14 residues. The V end was cut by 2 bases, the J end by 0 bases, with 8 bases between. The CDR3, as DNA: TGTGCCAGCAGTTACCGGCTGGACTCCTACGAGCAGTACGTC. Protein product: CASSYRLDSYEQYV.

V gene TRBV29-1 combines with J gene TRBJ2-3, with a possible D match to TRBD2 (5 bases). The germline V gene has CDR1 SQVTM and CDR2 ANQGSEA. Trimming removed 4 bases at V and 0 bases at J, with 14 bases between. The CDR3 covers 15 residues. CDR3 region: CSVVVSGMSTDTQYF. CDR3 coding DNA: TGCAGCGTTGTAGTAAGCGGAATGAGCACAGATACGCAGTATTTT.

The chain combines TRBV5-4 with TRBJ1-1; TRBD1 is a possible D gene (5 bases). V lost 0 bases to trimming and J lost 1 base, with 10 bases between them. The germline V gene has CDR1 SGHNT and CDR2 YYREEE (reference sequence). CDR3 size: 15 residues. CDR3 protein: CASSLGWGGNTEAFF. As DNA, the CDR3 is TGTGCCAGCAGCTTGGGGTGGGGGGGGAACACTGAAGCTTTCTTT.

The chain links TRBV7-9 to TRBJ2-1; 7 nucleotides agree with TRBD1. Germline V gene lookup returns CDR1 SEHNR and CDR2 FQNEAQ (reference sequence). The CDR3 totals 14 residues. Trimming cost V 5 bases and J 5 bases; bases outside gene matches: 6. In DNA form, the CDR3 reads TGTGCCAGCAGCCTTCCCGGGACAGACAATGAGCAGTTCTTC. Translation gives CASSLPGTDNEQFF.

This chain joins TRBV13 and TRBJ2-3; D gene uncertain. CDR3 length equals 12 residues. Trimming took 1 base from V and 6 from J, leaving 5 bases between them. Germline V CDR1 and CDR2: PRHDT, FYEKMQ (reference sequence). In DNA, the CDR3 is TGTGCCAGCAGCTTAGCCTCGGATACGCAGTATTTT. Encoded protein: CASSLASDTQYF.

The V call is TRBV19, the J call TRBJ1-2; weak D call: TRBD1 (6 bases). There are 14 residues in the CDR3. Germline V gene lookup returns CDR1 LNHDA and CDR2 SQIVND (reference sequence). V was shortened by 2 bases and J by 4 bases, with 11 bases between the two germline ends. The CDR3 region has the DNA TGTGCCAGTAGTATAATAACAGGGAGCTATGGCTACACCTTC. This translates into CASSIITGSYGYTF. The entire variable domain, with the rest obtained from reference TRBV19 and TRBJ1-2, is as follows: DGGITQSPKYLFRKEGQNVTLSCEQNLNHDAMYWYRQDPGQGLRLIYYSQIVNDFQKGDIAEGYSVSREKKESFPLTVTSAQKNPTAFYLCASSIITGSYGYTFGSGTRLTVV.

J is TRBJ2-5 and V is TRBV7-6; TRBD2 matches 9 bases. The J call could be wrong; TRBJ2-7 is a better fit for the DNA end. This CDR3 is built from 15 residues. From germline, CDR1 is SGHVS and CDR2 FNYEAQ. The CDR3 DNA follows: TGTGCCAGCAGTTCGACTAGCGGCGGCCGGGACGAGCAGTACTTC. It encodes CASSSTSGGRDEQYF.

The chain employs TRBV6-4 and TRBJ2-3; a weak D match, TRBD1 (5 bases). The CDR3 loop spans 14 amino acids. The V end lost 3 bases, the J end lost 3 bases, and 10 bases lay between the germline ends. Germline V gene lookup returns CDR1 MRHNA and CDR2 SNTAGT. The CDR3 reads CASSEAGYTDTQYF. Written as DNA, the CDR3 is TGTGCCAGCAGTGAGGCAGGGTATACAGATACGCAGTATTTT.

The chain joins TRBV11-2 to TRBJ2-7; 9 nucleotides match TRBD1. Germline V CDR1 and CDR2: SGHAT, FQNNGV. The CDR3 loop spans 15 amino acids. Losses at the gene ends were 5 bases for V and 2 bases for J; bases not matched to a gene: 7. The CDR3 reads CASSTHRGPTYEQYF. Written as DNA, the CDR3 is TGTGCCAGCAGCACTCACAGGGGGCCCACCTACGAGCAGTACTTC.

This rearrangement joins TRBV4-1 to TRBJ2-1; 7 nucleotides line up with TRBD1. J was trimmed by 3 bases and V by 4 bases; bases with no gene match: 12. The CDR3 contains 17 residues. Germline lookup yields CDR1 MGHRA and CDR2 YSYEKL. Here the CDR3 reads CASSPIRQGLNYNEQFF. The CDR3 DNA follows: TGCGCCAGCAGCCCCATACGACAGGGCCTGAACTACAATGAGCAGTTCTTC.

The chain links TRBV9 to TRBJ2-6; a weak D match, TRBD1 (6 bases). The CDR3 runs 19 residues. Trimming cost V 1 base and J 1 base, with 18 bases left between them. Germline loops: CDR1 SGDLS, CDR2 YYNGEE. Here the CDR3 DNA reads TGTGCCAGCAGCGTACCTATACAGGGTAGGGAATCTGGGGCCAACGTCCTGACTTTC. Translated, it gives CASSVPIQGRESGANVLTF.

This chain joins TRBV7-3 and TRBJ1-1, with D perhaps TRBD1 (5 bases). Germline V lookup: CDR1 SGHTA, CDR2 FQGTGA. The V and J ends lost 0 bases and 0 bases respectively, with 11 bases between them. This CDR3 spans 16 amino acids. The CDR3, as DNA: TGTGCCAGCAGCTTAACCCGACAGAGGATGAACACTGAAGCTTTCTTT. Amino acid sequence: CASSLTRQRMNTEAFF.

The gene calls are TRBV7-3 and TRBJ2-5; 12 nucleotides agree with TRBD2. The CDR3 is 17 residues long. CDR1 is SGHTA and CDR2 is FQGTGA in the germline V gene. J lost 0 bases, V lost 6 bases, and 8 bases had no gene match. CDR3 DNA: TGTGCCAGCAGTCTTGGACTAGCGGGACAGAACCAAGAGACCCAGTACTTC. It specifies CASSLGLAGQNQETQYF.

The chain is built from TRBV5-4 and TRBJ2-4; D not certain. This CDR3 is built from 17 residues. CDR1 and CDR2 (germline): SGHNT, YYREEE (reference sequence). Trimming stripped 4 bases from V and 9 bases from J, with 26 bases between. The CDR3 sequence is CASSAPEERPPVGIQYF. The DNA for the CDR3 is TGTGCCAGCAGCGCCCCTGAAGAGCGTCCCCCGGTTGGCATTCAGTACTTC.

The chain joins TRBV7-8 to TRBJ2-1; 9 nucleotides agree with TRBD2. CDR3 size: 18 residues. CDR1 and CDR2 (germline): SGHVS, FQNEAQ. Trimming removed 6 bases from V and 1 base from J; junction bases left unmatched: 13. CDR3 coding DNA: TGTGCCAGCAGTTTCCACCCGGGACTAGCCACTTCCTACAATGAGCAGTTCTTC. It encodes CASSFHPGLATSYNEQFF.

The V gene is TRBV7-9, the J gene TRBJ1-2; no clear D. The CDR3 is 16 amino acids. V lost 2 bases and J lost 4, with 17 bases in between. Germline V gene sequence: CDR1 SEHNR, CDR2 FQNEAQ (reference sequence). The CDR3 DNA follows: TGTGCCAGCAGCTTAATATCTGGTCGGACTACCTATGGCTACACCTTC. Amino acids: CASSLISGRTTYGYTF.

The CDR3 reads CASSLARSGSYEQYF. Here the CDR3 DNA reads TGTGCCAGCAGCTTGGCGAGATCTGGCTCCTACGAGCAGTACTTC. The rearrangement joins TRBV5-4 to TRBJ2-7, with D unresolved. Deletions cut 0 bases from V and 0 bases from J, with 10 bases between. The germline CDR1 and CDR2 sequences are SGHNT and YYREEE (reference sequence). CDR3 length equals 15 residues.

The CDR3 sequence: CASSDRVLVNTEAFF. The CDR3 DNA reads TGTGCCAGCAGTGACAGGGTTTTAGTGAACACTGAAGCTTTCTTT. The V gene is TRBV28, the J gene TRBJ1-1; 7 bases align to TRBD1. The CDR3 contains 15 residues. CDR1 is MDHEN and CDR2 is SYDVKM in the germline V gene. The ends lost 5 bases at V and 0 bases at J; junction bases unmatched: 6.

This clone was seen a single time. The V and J genes are TRBV7-9 and TRBJ2-5, with 7 bases lining up with TRBD1. V was clipped by 0 bases and J by 0 bases; unmatched bases: 7. The CDR3 spans 17 residues. The germline V gene encodes CDR1 SEHNR and CDR2 FQNEAQ (reference sequence). The CDR3 DNA reads as TGTGCCAGCAGCTTAGCCACGGGACAGTTTTACCAAGAGACCCAGTACTTC. It is translated as CASSLATGQFYQETQYF.

The chain uses TRBV7-9 and TRBJ2-1, with 7 bases matching TRBD2. There are 13 residues in the CDR3. The J segment lost 6 bases and the V segment lost 3 bases, leaving 2 bases of the junction unmatched. CDR1 SEHNR and CDR2 FQNEAQ come from the germline V gene (reference sequence). CDR3 sequence reads: CASSFGGGNEQFF. DNA for the CDR3: TGTGCCAGCAGCTTTGGGGGGGGCAATGAGCAGTTCTTC.

The CDR3 DNA is TGCGCCAGCAGCTTGGCCCCGTGGGAGCAGTCCTACAATGAGCAGTTCTTC. This translates into CASSLAPWEQSYNEQFF. This chain connects TRBV5-1 to TRBJ2-1; a possible D gene is TRBD2 (5 bases). V lost 0 bases and J lost 1, with 14 bases in between. This CDR3 spans 17 amino acids. Germline V gives CDR1 SGHRS, CDR2 YFSETQ. The whole variable domain, filled in from reference TRBV5-1 and TRBJ2-1, reads KAGVTQTPRYLIKTRGQQVTLSCSPISGHRSVSWYQQTPGQGLQFLFEYFSETQRNKGNFPGRFSGRQFSNSRSEMNVSTLELGDSALYLCASSLAPWEQSYNEQFFGPGTRLTVL.